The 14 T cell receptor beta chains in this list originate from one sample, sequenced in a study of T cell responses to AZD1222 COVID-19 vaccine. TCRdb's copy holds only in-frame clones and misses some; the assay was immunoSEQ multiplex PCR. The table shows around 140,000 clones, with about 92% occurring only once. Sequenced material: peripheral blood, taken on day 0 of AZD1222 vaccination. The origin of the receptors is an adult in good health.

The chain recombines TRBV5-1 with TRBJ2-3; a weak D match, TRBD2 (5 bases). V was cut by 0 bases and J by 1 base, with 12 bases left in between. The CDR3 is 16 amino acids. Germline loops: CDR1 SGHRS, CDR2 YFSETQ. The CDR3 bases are TGCGCCAGCAGCTTGGGAGGGCAGCCTGGCACAGATACGCAGTATTTT. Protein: CASSLGGQPGTDTQYF.

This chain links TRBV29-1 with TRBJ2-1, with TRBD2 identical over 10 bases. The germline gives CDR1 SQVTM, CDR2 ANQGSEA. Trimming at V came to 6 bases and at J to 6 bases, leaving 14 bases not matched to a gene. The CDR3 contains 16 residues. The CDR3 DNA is TGCAGCGTCCTACCCCGATCTAGCGGGGGTGGCAATGAGCAGTTCTTC. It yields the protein CSVLPRSSGGGNEQFF.

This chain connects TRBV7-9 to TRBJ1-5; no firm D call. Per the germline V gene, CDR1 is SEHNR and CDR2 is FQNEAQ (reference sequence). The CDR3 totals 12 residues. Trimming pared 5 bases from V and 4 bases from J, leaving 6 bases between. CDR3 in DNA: TGTGCCAGCAGCCCTGAGAATCAGCCCCAGCATTTT. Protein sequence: CASSPENQPQHF.

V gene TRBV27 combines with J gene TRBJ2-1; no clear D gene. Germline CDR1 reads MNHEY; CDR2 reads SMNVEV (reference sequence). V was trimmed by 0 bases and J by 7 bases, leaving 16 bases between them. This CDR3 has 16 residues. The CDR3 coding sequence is TGTGCCAGCAGTTTATCACCTCGCGTCATGAATAATGAGCAGTTCTTC. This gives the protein CASSLSPRVMNNEQFF.

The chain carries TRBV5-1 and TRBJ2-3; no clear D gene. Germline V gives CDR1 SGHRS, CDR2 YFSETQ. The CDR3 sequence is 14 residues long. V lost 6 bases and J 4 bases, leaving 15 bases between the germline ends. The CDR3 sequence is CASTSAPGADTQYF. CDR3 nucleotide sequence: TGCGCCAGCACCTCCGCCCCTGGGGCAGATACGCAGTATTTT. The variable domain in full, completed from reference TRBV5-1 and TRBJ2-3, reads KAGVTQTPRYLIKTRGQQVTLSCSPISGHRSVSWYQQTPGQGLQFLFEYFSETQRNKGNFPGRFSGRQFSNSRSEMNVSTLELGDSALYLCASTSAPGADTQYFGPGTRLTVL.

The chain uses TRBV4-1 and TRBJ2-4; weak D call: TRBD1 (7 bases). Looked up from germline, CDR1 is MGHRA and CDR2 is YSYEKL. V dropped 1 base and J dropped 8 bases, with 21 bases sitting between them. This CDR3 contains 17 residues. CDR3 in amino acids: CASSQVGGTGASDIQYF. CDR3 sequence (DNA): TGCGCCAGCAGCCAAGTCGGGGGCACAGGGGCTTCGGACATTCAGTACTTC.

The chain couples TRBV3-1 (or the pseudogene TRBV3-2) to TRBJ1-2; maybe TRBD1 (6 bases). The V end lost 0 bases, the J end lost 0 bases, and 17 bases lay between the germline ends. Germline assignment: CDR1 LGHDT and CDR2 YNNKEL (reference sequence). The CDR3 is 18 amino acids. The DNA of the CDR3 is TGTGCCAGCAGCCAAGATTGGGGGCAGGTGGGAGCTAACTATGGCTACACCTTC. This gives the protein CASSQDWGQVGANYGYTF.

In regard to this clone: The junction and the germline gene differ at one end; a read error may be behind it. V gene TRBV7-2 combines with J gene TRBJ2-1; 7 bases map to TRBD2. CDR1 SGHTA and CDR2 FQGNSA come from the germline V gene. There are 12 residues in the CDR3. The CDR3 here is CASSLVREPPVF. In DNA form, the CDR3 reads TGTGCCAGCAGCTTAGTGCGGGAGCCACCGGTCTTC.

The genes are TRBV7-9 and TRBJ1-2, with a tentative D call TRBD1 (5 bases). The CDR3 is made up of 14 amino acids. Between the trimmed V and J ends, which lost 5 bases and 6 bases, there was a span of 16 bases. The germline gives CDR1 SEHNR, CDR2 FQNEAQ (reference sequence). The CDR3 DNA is TGTGCCAGCAGCCCCGGCGGCAGGGTAGATGGCTACACCTTC. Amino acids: CASSPGGRVDGYTF.

CDR3 in DNA: TGCGCCAGCATAAAGGACCCGCCTTGGGACAATGAGCAGTTCTTC. It specifies CASIKDPPWDNEQFF. The V and J genes are TRBV5-1 and TRBJ2-1; no definite D call. The CDR3 spans 15 residues. Trimming removed 6 bases at V and 5 bases at J, with 18 bases between. Germline lookup yields CDR1 SGHRS and CDR2 YFSETQ.

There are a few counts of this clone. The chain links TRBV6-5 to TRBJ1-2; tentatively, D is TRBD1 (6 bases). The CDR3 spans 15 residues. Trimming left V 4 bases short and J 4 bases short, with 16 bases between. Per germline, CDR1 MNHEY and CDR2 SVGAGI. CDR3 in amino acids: CASSSQGQGAYGYTF. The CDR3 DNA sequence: TGTGCCAGCAGTTCACAGGGACAAGGAGCCTATGGCTACACCTTC.

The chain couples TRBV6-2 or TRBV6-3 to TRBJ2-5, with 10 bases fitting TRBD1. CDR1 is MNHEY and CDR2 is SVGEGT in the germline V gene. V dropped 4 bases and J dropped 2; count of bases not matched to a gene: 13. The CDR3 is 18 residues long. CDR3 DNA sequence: TGTGCCAGCAGTTCCACCGGGACAGGGGTCTTTCCTCAAGAGACCCAGTACTTC. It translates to CASSSTGTGVFPQETQYF.

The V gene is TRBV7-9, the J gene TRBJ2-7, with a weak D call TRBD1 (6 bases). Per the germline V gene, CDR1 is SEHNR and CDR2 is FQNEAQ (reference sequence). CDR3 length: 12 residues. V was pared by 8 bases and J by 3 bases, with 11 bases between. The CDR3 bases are TGTGCCAGCGGAAACAGGGTCTACGAGCAGTACTTC. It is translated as CASGNRVYEQYF.

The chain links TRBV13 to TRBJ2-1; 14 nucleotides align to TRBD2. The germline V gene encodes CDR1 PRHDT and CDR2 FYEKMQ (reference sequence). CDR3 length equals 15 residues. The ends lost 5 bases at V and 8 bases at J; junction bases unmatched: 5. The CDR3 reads CASSAGLAGVDEQFF. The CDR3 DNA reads TGTGCCAGCAGCGCGGGACTAGCGGGGGTAGATGAGCAGTTCTTC.